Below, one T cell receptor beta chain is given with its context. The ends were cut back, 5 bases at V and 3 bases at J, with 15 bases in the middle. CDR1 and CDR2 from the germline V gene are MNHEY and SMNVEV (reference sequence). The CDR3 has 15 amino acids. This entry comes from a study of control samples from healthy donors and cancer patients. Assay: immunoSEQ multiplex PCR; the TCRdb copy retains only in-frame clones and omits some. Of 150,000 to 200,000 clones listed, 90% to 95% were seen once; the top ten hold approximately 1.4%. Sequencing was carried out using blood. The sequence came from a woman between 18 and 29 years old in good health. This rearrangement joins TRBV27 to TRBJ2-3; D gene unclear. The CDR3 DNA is TGTGCCAGCAGTGCAAGGGTGGGCCAGACAGATACGCAGTATTTT. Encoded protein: CASSARVGQTDTQYF.